The sample holds a few counts of the clone carrying this T cell receptor (beta chain). This entry belongs to a study of T cells in Graves' hyperthyroidism and ophthalmopathy. Trimming stripped 5 bases from V and 1 base from J, with 11 bases between. There are 14 residues in the CDR3. The germline CDR1 and CDR2 sequences are SEHNR and FQNEAQ (reference sequence). Amplification targeted TCR beta CDR3 regions from RNA transcripts. The HTBI set primed first-round TCR CDR3 RT-PCR. TCRdb redid the calling of the multiplex PCR reads with MiXCR, one entry per CDR3 protein. The data hold roughly 800,000 distinct CDR3 sequences, with 38% observed a single time.

Input material: blood. This TCR was sampled from a man younger than 30 with Graves' hyperthyroidism. The genes are TRBV7-9 and TRBJ1-1, with D perhaps TRBD1 (5 bases). CDR3 residues: CASSPQVSNTEAFF. CDR3 DNA sequence: TGTGCCAGCAGCCCACAGGTATCGAACACTGAAGCTTTCTTT.